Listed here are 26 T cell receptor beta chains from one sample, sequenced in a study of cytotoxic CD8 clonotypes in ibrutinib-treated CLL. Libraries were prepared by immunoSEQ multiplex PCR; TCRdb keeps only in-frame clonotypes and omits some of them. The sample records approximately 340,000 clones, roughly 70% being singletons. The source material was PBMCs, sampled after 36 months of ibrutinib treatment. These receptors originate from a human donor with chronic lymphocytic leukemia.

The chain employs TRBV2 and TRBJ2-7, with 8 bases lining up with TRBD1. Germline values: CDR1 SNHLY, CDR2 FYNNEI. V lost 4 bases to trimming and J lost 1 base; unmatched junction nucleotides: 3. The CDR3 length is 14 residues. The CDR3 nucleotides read TGTGCCAGCAGTGTGGACAGGGTATCCTACGAGCAGTACTTC. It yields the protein CASSVDRVSYEQYF.

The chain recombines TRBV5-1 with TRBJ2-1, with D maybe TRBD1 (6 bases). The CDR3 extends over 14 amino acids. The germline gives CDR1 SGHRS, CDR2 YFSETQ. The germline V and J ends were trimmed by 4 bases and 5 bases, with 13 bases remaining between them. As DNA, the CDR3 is TGCGCCAGCAGCCTAACAGGGTCCCACAATGAGCAGTTCTTC. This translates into CASSLTGSHNEQFF.

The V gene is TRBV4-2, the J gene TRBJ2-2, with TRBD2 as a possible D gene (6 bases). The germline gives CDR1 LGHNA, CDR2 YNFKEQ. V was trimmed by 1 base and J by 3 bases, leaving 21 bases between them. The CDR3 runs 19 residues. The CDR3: CASSQVTIVPGAYTGELFF. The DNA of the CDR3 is TGTGCCAGCAGCCAAGTCACTATTGTTCCGGGAGCGTACACCGGGGAGCTGTTTTTT.

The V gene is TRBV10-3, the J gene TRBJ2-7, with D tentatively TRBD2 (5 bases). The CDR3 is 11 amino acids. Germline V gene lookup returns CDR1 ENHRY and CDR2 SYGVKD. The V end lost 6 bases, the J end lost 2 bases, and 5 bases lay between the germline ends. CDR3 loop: CAIRGAYEQYF. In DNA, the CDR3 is TGTGCCATCAGGGGAGCCTACGAGCAGTACTTC.

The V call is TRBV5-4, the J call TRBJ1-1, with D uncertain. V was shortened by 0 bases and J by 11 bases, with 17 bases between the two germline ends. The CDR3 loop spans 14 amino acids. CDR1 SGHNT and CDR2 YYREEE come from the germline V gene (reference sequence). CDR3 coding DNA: TGTGCCAGCAGCTTGGAAGGAGGCTTCCTTGACGCTTTCTTT. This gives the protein CASSLEGGFLDAFF.

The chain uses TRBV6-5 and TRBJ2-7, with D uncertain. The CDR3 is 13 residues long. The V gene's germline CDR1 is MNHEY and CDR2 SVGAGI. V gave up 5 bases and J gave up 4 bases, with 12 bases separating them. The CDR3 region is CASSPPHVYEQYF. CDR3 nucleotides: TGTGCCAGCAGTCCCCCGCATGTTTACGAGCAGTACTTC.

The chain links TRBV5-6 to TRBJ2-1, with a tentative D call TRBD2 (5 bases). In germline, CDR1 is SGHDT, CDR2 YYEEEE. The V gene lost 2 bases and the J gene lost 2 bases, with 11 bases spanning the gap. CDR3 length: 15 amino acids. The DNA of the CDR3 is TGTGCCAGCAGCTTCACTAGTTATCCCTACAATGAGCAGTTCTTC. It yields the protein CASSFTSYPYNEQFF.

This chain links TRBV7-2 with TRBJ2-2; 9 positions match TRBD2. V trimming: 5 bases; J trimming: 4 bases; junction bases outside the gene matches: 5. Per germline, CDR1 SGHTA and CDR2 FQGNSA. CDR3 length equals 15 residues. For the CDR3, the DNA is TGTGCCAGCAGCCTGGGACTAGCATTCACCGGGGAGCTGTTTTTT. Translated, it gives CASSLGLAFTGELFF.

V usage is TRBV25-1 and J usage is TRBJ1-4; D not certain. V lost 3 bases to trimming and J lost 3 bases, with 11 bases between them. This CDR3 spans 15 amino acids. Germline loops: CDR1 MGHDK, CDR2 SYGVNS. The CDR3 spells CASSEGWRANEKLFF. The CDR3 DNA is TGTGCCAGCAGTGAGGGTTGGAGAGCTAATGAAAAACTGTTTTTT.

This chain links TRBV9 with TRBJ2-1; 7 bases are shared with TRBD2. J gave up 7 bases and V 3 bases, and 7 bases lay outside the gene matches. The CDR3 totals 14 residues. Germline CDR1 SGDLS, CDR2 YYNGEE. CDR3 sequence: CASSGRTSLNEQFF. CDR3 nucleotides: TGTGCCAGCAGCGGGAGGACTAGTTTAAATGAGCAGTTCTTC. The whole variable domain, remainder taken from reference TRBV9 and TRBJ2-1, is DSGVTQTPKHLITATGQRVTLRCSPRSGDLSVYWYQQSLDQGLQFLIQYYNGEERAKGNILERFSAQQFPDLHSELNLSSLELGDSALYFCASSGRTSLNEQFFGPGTRLTVL.

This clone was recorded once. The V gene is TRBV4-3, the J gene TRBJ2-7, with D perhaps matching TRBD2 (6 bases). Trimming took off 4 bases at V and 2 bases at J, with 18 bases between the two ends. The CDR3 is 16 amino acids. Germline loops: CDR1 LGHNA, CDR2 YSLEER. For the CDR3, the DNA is TGCGCCAGCAGCCCGGAGATTAGCGGACCTACCTACGAGCAGTACTTC. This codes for CASSPEISGPTYEQYF.

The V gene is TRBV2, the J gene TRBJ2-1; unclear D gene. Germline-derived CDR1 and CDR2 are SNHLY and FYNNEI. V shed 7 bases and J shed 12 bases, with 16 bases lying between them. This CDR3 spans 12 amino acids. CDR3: CASIKGVGLQFF. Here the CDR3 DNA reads TGTGCCAGCATAAAAGGAGTAGGTCTGCAGTTCTTC.

The CDR3 DNA sequence: TGTGCCAGCAGTTACAAACGAGCAGGCTACGAGCAGTACTTC. It is translated as CASSYKRAGYEQYF. The V call is TRBV6-5, the J call TRBJ2-7, with D uncertain. Trimming cost V 2 bases and J 3 bases, with 11 bases left between them. Looked up from germline, CDR1 is MNHEY and CDR2 is SVGAGI. The CDR3 extends over 14 amino acids.

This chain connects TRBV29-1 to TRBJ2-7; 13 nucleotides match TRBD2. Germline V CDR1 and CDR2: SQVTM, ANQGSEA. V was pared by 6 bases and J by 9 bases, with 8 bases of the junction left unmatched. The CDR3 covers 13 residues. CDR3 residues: CSVGTSGIVGQYF. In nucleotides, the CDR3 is TGCAGCGTGGGGACTAGCGGGATAGTAGGGCAGTACTTC.

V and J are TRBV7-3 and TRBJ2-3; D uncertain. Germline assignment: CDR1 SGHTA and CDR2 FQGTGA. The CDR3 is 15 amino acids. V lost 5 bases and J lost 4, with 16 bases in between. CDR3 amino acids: CASSPHMGWSDTQYF. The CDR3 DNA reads TGTGCCAGCAGCCCCCACATGGGGTGGTCAGATACGCAGTATTTT.

The CDR3 protein is CASSVQRGQYF. As DNA, the CDR3 is TGTGCCAGCAGTGTTCAAAGGGGGCAGTACTTC. The chain couples TRBV28 to TRBJ2-7; D might be TRBD1 (5 bases). Germline V CDR1 and CDR2: MDHEN, SYDVKM. The germline V and J ends were trimmed by 5 bases and 9 bases, with 11 bases remaining between them. This CDR3 is built from 11 residues.

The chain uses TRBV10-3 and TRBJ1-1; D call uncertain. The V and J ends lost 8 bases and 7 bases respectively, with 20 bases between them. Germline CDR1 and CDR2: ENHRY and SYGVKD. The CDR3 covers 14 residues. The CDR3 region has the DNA TGTGCCATCCGAATAAGGCAGGTAGACTTTGAAGCTTTCTTT. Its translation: CAIRIRQVDFEAFF.

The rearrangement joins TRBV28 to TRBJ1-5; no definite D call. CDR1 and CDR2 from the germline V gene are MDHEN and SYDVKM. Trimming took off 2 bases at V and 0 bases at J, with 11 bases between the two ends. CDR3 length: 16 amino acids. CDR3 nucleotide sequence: TGTGCCAGCAGTTTAAGTCTGGAGTATAGCAATCAGCCCCAGCATTTT. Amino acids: CASSLSLEYSNQPQHF.

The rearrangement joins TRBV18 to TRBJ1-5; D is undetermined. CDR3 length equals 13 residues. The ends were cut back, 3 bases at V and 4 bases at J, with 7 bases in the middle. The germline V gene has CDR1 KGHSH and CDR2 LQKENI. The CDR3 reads CASSPRTNQPQHF. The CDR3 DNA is TGTGCCAGCTCACCGCGGACGAATCAGCCCCAGCATTTT.

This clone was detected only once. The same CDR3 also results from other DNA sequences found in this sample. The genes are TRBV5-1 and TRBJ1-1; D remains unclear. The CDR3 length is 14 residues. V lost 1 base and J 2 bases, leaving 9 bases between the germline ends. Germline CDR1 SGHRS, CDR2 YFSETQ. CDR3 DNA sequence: TGCGCCAGCAGCTTGTCGTCGGCTAACACTGAAGCTTTCTTT. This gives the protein CASSLSSANTEAFF.

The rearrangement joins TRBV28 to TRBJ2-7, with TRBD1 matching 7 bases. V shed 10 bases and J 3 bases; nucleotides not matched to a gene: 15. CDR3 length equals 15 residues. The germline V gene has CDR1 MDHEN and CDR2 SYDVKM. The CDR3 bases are TGTGCCACACTAAGCCGGGACAGTGGGCACTACGAGCAGTACTTC. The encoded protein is CATLSRDSGHYEQYF.

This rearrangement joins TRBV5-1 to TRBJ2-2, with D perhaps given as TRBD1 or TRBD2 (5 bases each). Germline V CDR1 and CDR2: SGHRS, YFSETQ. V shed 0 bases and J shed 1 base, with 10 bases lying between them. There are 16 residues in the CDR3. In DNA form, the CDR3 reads TGCGCCAGCAGCTTGGGGGACGCCTGGAACACCGGGGAGCTGTTTTTT. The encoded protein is CASSLGDAWNTGELFF. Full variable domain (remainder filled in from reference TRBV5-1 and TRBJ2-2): KAGVTQTPRYLIKTRGQQVTLSCSPISGHRSVSWYQQTPGQGLQFLFEYFSETQRNKGNFPGRFSGRQFSNSRSEMNVSTLELGDSALYLCASSLGDAWNTGELFFGEGSRLTVL.

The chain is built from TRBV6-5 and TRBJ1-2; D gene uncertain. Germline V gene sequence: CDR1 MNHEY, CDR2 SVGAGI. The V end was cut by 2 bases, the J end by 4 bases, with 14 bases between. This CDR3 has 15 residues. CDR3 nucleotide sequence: TGTGCCAGCAGTTACAGGAGACGGGGTCCCTATGGCTACACCTTC. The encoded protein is CASSYRRRGPYGYTF.

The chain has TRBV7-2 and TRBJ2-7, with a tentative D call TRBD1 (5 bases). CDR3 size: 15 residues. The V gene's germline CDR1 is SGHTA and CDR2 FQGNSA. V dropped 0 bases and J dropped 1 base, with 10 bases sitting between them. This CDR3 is CASSLAVRTSYEQYF. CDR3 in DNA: TGTGCCAGCAGCTTAGCCGTACGGACATCCTACGAGCAGTACTTC.

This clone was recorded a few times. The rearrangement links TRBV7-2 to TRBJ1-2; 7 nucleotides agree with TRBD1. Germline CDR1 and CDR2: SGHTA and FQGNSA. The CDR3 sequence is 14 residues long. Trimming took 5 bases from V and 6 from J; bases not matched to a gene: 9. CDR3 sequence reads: CASSRRQGLDGYTF. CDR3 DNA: TGTGCCAGCAGCCGCCGACAGGGTCTAGATGGCTACACCTTC.

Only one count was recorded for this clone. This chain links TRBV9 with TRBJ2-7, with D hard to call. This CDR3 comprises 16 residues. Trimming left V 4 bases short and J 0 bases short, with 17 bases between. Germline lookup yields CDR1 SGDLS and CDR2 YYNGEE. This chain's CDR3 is CASSRLGSPNSYEQYF. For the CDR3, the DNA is TGTGCCAGCAGCCGCCTCGGTAGCCCCAACTCCTACGAGCAGTACTTC. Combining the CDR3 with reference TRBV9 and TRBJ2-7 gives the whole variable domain DSGVTQTPKHLITATGQRVTLRCSPRSGDLSVYWYQQSLDQGLQFLIQYYNGEERAKGNILERFSAQQFPDLHSELNLSSLELGDSALYFCASSRLGSPNSYEQYFGPGTRLTVT.